The T cell receptor beta chain under discussion was sequenced for a study of blood T cell repertoires in COVID-19. Looking at the study overall: Samples taken during acute and convalescent COVID-19 were collected in the United States, Italy and Spain.

Some clones are missing from TCRdb's copy, which holds only in-frame ones; the method was immunoSEQ multiplex PCR. This table has 140,000 or so clones, 80% to 90% appearing once. Germline loops: CDR1 MGHRA, CDR2 YSYEKL. With 3 bases clipped from V and 4 bases from J, the junction kept 2 bases outside the gene matches. The CDR3 runs 15 residues. The chain joins TRBV4-1 to TRBJ2-2, with 10 bases lining up with TRBD2. Sequencing was done on a sample of PBMCs or T cells enriched from blood (not recorded which). The sequence derives from a woman in her forties or fifties with acute COVID-19. DNA for the CDR3: TGCGCCAGCAGCCAGACTAGCGGGTTCACCGGGGAGCTGTTTTTT. Translated, it gives CASSQTSGFTGELFF.